The 28 T cell receptor beta chains presented below share a single source sample, sequenced in a study of control samples from healthy donors and cancer patients. Sequencing was performed with immunoSEQ multiplex PCR; in TCRdb, only in-frame clones are kept and a portion is missing. The data show about 110,000 clones, with roughly 90% seen just once and roughly 3.5% held by the top ten. Sequencing was performed on PBMCs. The receptors originated from a woman aged 55-75 years with lung cancer.

The rearrangement links TRBV6-2 or TRBV6-3 to TRBJ1-2; possibly TRBD1 for D (6 bases). Germline lookup yields CDR1 MNHEY and CDR2 SVGEGT. V gave up 6 bases and J gave up 0 bases, with 17 bases separating them. The CDR3 is made up of 16 amino acids. The CDR3, as DNA: TGTGCCAGCAGCCAGACCGGGACACCTTCTAACTATGGCTACACCTTC. It encodes CASSQTGTPSNYGYTF.

J is TRBJ2-5 and V is TRBV7-9, with TRBD1 identical over 8 bases. The CDR3 spans 15 residues. Germline CDR1 and CDR2: SEHNR and FQNEAQ (reference sequence). V lost 7 bases and J lost 2; bases outside the gene matches: 9. CDR3 protein: CASTFDRGRQETQYF. The CDR3 DNA reads as TGTGCCAGCACCTTCGACAGGGGTCGGCAAGAGACCCAGTACTTC.

This rearrangement joins TRBV7-9 to TRBJ1-2; 10 bases fit TRBD1. The CDR3 loop spans 15 amino acids. Germline CDR1 and CDR2: SEHNR and FQNEAQ (reference sequence). V gave up 5 bases and J gave up 4 bases; unmatched junction bases: 7. This chain's CDR3 is CASSARQGAGYGYTF. The CDR3 nucleotides read TGTGCCAGCAGCGCGCGACAGGGGGCTGGCTATGGCTACACCTTC.

The chain employs TRBV19 and TRBJ1-5; no clear D gene. The germline V gene has CDR1 LNHDA and CDR2 SQIVND (reference sequence). Trimming stripped 6 bases from V and 6 bases from J, with 21 bases between. This CDR3 has 16 amino acids. The chain's CDR3 is CASRPSTEFRGQPQHF. The CDR3 nucleotides read TGTGCCAGTAGGCCCTCCACAGAATTCCGAGGTCAGCCCCAGCATTTT.

The chain carries TRBV6-2 or TRBV6-3 and TRBJ2-1; possibly TRBD1 for D (6 bases). CDR3 length: 15 residues. V gave up 4 bases and J gave up 5 bases, with 15 bases separating them. The germline V gene encodes CDR1 MNHEY and CDR2 SVGEGT. The CDR3 DNA reads as TGTGCCAGCAGTTCCCCACCGACAGGCCACAATGAGCAGTTCTTC. It translates to CASSSPPTGHNEQFF.

This clone has just one count. This chain joins TRBV5-1 and TRBJ2-5; weak D call: TRBD2 (6 bases). Germline V CDR1 and CDR2: SGHRS, YFSETQ. The CDR3 runs 16 residues. V lost 0 bases, J lost 2 bases, and 14 bases lay in between. CDR3 in amino acids: CASSLAGAGRQETQYF. The CDR3 nucleotides read TGCGCCAGCAGCTTGGCCGGCGCGGGGAGACAAGAGACCCAGTACTTC.

V usage is TRBV11-3 and J usage is TRBJ2-7; tentatively, D is TRBD1 (5 bases). Germline CDR1 is SGHNT and CDR2 is YENEEA. The V end lost 2 bases, the J end lost 3 bases, and 11 bases lay between the germline ends. The CDR3 extends over 14 amino acids. DNA of the CDR3: TGTGCCAGCAGCTTAAACGCAGGGTTCTACGAGCAGTACTTC. This translates into CASSLNAGFYEQYF.

The V call is TRBV5-8, the J call TRBJ2-3; 7 nucleotides agree with TRBD2. This CDR3 contains 17 residues. From germline, CDR1 is SGHTS and CDR2 YDEGEE. Trimming at V came to 1 base and at J to 0 bases, leaving 8 bases not matched to a gene. CDR3 loop: CASSLSVLAGSTDTQYF. The DNA of the CDR3 is TGTGCCAGCAGCTTGTCGGTCTTAGCGGGTAGCACAGATACGCAGTATTTT.

Here the CDR3 DNA reads TGTGCCAGCAGCGTAGGCAACTCGAACACCGGGGAGCTGTTTTTT. Translating gives CASSVGNSNTGELFF. The gene calls are TRBV9 and TRBJ2-2; no clear D gene. CDR1 and CDR2 (germline): SGDLS, YYNGEE. This CDR3 is 15 amino acids long. The V gene lost 0 bases and the J gene lost 0 bases, with 6 bases spanning the gap.

The gene calls are TRBV15 and TRBJ1-1; no clear D. V lost 0 bases to trimming and J lost 7 bases, with 12 bases between them. The germline gives CDR1 LNHNV, CDR2 YYDKDF (reference sequence). The CDR3 has 14 residues. Here the CDR3 DNA reads TGTGCCACCAGCAGAGATCAACAGCCTCTTGAAGCTTTCTTT. Amino acid sequence: CATSRDQQPLEAFF.

This chain links TRBV30 with TRBJ1-5; D unclear. CDR3 length equals 13 residues. CDR1 is GTSNPN, CDR2 SVGIG, per germline (reference sequence). The V end was cut by 3 bases, the J end by 5 bases, with 11 bases between. DNA of the CDR3: TGTGCCTGGAGCCGTGGCTGGGATCAGCCCCAGCATTTT. Translated, it gives CAWSRGWDQPQHF.

This clone was seen once. The rearrangement uses TRBV19 and TRBJ2-3; D is possibly TRBD1 (5 bases). The CDR3 runs 16 residues. Germline V gene data show CDR1 as LNHDA and CDR2 as SQIVND (reference sequence). V lost 0 bases, J lost 1 base, and 11 bases lay in between. CDR3 region: CASSIDQGRGTDTQYF. The CDR3 DNA reads TGTGCCAGTAGTATAGATCAGGGTAGGGGCACAGATACGCAGTATTTT.

The chain links TRBV9 to TRBJ1-4; tentative D call: TRBD1 (6 bases). This CDR3 comprises 16 residues. Germline CDR1 SGDLS, CDR2 YYNGEE. V dropped 3 bases and J dropped 7 bases, with 19 bases sitting between them. The CDR3: CASSGMEGGLGEKLFF. The CDR3 DNA follows: TGTGCCAGCAGCGGCATGGAGGGGGGCTTGGGTGAAAAACTGTTTTTT.

V gene TRBV9 combines with J gene TRBJ2-6; D tentatively reads TRBD1 or TRBD2 (5 bases each). Germline V CDR1 and CDR2: SGDLS, YYNGEE. With 1 base removed from V and 6 bases from J, the gap between germline ends came to 14 bases. The CDR3 runs 16 residues. CDR3 nucleotides: TGTGCCAGCAGCGTACAGAGGGGTCTTATGGCCAACGTCCTGACTTTC. Amino acids: CASSVQRGLMANVLTF.

This clone has more than one count but fewer than ten. The chain joins TRBV12-5 to TRBJ1-5; TRBD1 is a possible D gene (5 bases). CDR1 and CDR2 from the germline V gene are LGHNT and FRNRAP. The ends were cut back, 7 bases at V and 6 bases at J, with 16 bases in the middle. The CDR3 has 14 amino acids. The CDR3 nucleotides read TGTGCTAGTGTCCCCGACGGGGGAGGTCAGCCCCAGCATTTT. Its protein product is CASVPDGGGQPQHF.

The CDR3 spells CASSPLGSISGNTIYF. CDR3 in DNA: TGTGCCAGCAGTCCGCTGGGGAGTATCTCTGGAAACACCATATATTTT. The chain is built from TRBV28 and TRBJ1-3; D unresolved. Germline lookup yields CDR1 MDHEN and CDR2 SYDVKM. The CDR3 covers 16 residues. V lost 5 bases and J 0 bases, leaving 14 bases between the germline ends.

The J gene is TRBJ2-7, the V gene TRBV2, with 8 bases lining up with TRBD1. The J segment lost 1 base and the V segment lost 10 bases, leaving 12 bases of the junction unmatched. Germline V gene data show CDR1 as SNHLY and CDR2 as FYNNEI. The CDR3 covers 15 residues. The CDR3 DNA is TGTGCCACCTTAGTCGACAGGGGAGAATCCTACGAGCAGTACTTC. Its translation is CATLVDRGESYEQYF.

V gene TRBV11-2 combines with J gene TRBJ1-6; D perhaps matches TRBD1 (5 bases). The CDR3 is 14 residues long. From germline, CDR1 is SGHAT and CDR2 FQNNGV. Trimming took 3 bases from V and 10 from J, leaving 13 bases between them. The chain's CDR3 is CASSLGREGSPLHF. The CDR3 region has the DNA TGTGCCAGCAGCTTGGGCAGGGAGGGATCACCCCTCCACTTT.

The DNA for the CDR3 is TGCGCCAGCTCCGAGGGGGGAACAGATACGCAGTATTTT. Its protein is CASSEGGTDTQYF. The chain joins TRBV5-1 to TRBJ2-3; D could derive from TRBD1 or TRBD2 (6 bases each). This CDR3 has 13 amino acids. Between the trimmed V and J ends, which lost 7 bases and 3 bases, there was a span of 12 bases. Germline-derived CDR1 and CDR2 are SGHRS and YFSETQ.

This clone was counted a few times. The chain joins TRBV19 to TRBJ2-1; D may be TRBD2 (5 bases). Germline-derived CDR1 and CDR2 are LNHDA and SQIVND (reference sequence). Trimming left V 5 bases short and J 13 bases short, with 15 bases between. The CDR3 loop spans 12 amino acids. Written as DNA, the CDR3 is TGTGCCAGTAGTCCTCCTGGGAGCCTTCAGTTCTTC. Its protein product is CASSPPGSLQFF.

The J gene is TRBJ2-1, the V gene TRBV5-3; D uncertain. Being an ORF, TRBV5-3 has a function that is uncertain. The V and J ends lost 0 bases and 0 bases respectively, with 7 bases between them. The length of the CDR3 is 15 residues. The CDR3 DNA sequence: TGTGCCAGAAGCTTGGAACAGAGCTCCTACAATGAGCAGTTCTTC. Translated, it gives CARSLEQSSYNEQFF.

In its sample, this clone was seen once. The chain recombines TRBV5-1 with TRBJ1-2, with 7 positions matching TRBD1. The CDR3 has 15 residues. Unmatched junction bases numbered 11, after V lost 5 bases and J lost 4 bases. Germline CDR1 is SGHRS and CDR2 is YFSETQ. In DNA form, the CDR3 reads TGCGCCAGCAGTCTTACCTCGGGACAGAGCTATGGCTACACCTTC. This encodes CASSLTSGQSYGYTF.

The rearrangement links TRBV6-5 to TRBJ1-1; D not resolved. The CDR3 is 13 residues long. Germline V gene lookup returns CDR1 MNHEY and CDR2 SVGAGI. The V end was cut by 2 bases, the J end by 1 base, with 5 bases between. CDR3 region: CASSYDPNTEAFF. The CDR3 coding sequence is TGTGCCAGCAGTTACGACCCGAACACTGAAGCTTTCTTT.

The chain has TRBV7-2 and TRBJ1-2; 7 bases match TRBD1. This CDR3 has 14 amino acids. CDR1 and CDR2 (germline): SGHTA, FQGNSA. V dropped 4 bases and J dropped 4; count of bases not matched to a gene: 6. The CDR3 coding sequence is TGTGCCAGCAGCTACCAGGGGGGGAGCTATGGCTACACCTTC. It is translated as CASSYQGGSYGYTF.

The chain recombines TRBV7-2 with TRBJ2-3, with D perhaps TRBD1 (5 bases). Trimming shortened V by 1 base and J by 1 base, and 15 bases separated the two germline ends. There are 17 residues in the CDR3. CDR1 is SGHTA, CDR2 FQGNSA, per germline. The CDR3 coding sequence is TGTGCCAGCAGCTTAGTAAGCCAGGGCGTTGGCACAGATACGCAGTATTTT. Its translation is CASSLVSQGVGTDTQYF.

This chain links TRBV29-1 with TRBJ1-1; 7 nucleotides line up with TRBD1. Trimming cost V 7 bases and J 1 base; bases outside gene matches: 6. Germline V CDR1 and CDR2: SQVTM, ANQGSEA. The CDR3 contains 13 residues. The CDR3 nucleotides are TGCAGCGCCCAAGAGGGGGCGAACACTGAAGCTTTCTTT. Translation: CSAQEGANTEAFF.

The chain couples TRBV3-1 (or the pseudogene TRBV3-2) to TRBJ1-1, with D possibly being TRBD1 (6 bases). Trimming removed 2 bases from V and 1 base from J, with 14 bases in between. This CDR3 has 16 residues. The germline CDR1 and CDR2 sequences are LGHDT and YNNKEL (reference sequence). The CDR3 sequence: CASSQLHRAANTEAFF. As DNA, the CDR3 is TGTGCCAGCAGCCAATTGCACAGGGCCGCGAACACTGAAGCTTTCTTT.

V gene TRBV5-6 combines with J gene TRBJ2-7; 12 bases are a match to TRBD2. Per the germline V gene, CDR1 is SGHDT and CDR2 is YYEEEE. There are 14 residues in the CDR3. Trimming removed 4 bases from V and 11 bases from J; junction bases left unmatched: 10. The CDR3 is CASSLAPGLAGEYF. The CDR3 DNA reads TGTGCCAGCAGCCTCGCTCCGGGACTAGCGGGCGAGTACTTC.